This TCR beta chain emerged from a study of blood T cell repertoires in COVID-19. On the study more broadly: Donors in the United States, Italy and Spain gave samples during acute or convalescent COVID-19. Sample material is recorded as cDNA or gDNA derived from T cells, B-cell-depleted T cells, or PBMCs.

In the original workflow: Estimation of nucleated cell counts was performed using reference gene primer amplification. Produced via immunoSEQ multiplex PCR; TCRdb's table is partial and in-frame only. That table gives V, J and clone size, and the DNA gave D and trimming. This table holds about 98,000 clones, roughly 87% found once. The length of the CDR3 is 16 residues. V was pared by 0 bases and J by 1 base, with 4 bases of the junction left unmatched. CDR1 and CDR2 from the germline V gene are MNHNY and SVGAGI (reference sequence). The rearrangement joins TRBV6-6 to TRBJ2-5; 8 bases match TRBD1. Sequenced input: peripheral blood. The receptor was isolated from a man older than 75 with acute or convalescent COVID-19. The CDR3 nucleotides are TGTGCCAGCAGTTACTCGAGCAGGGGGCCCCAAGAGACCCAGTACTTC. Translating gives CASSYSSRGPQETQYF.